This TCR beta chain was sequenced during a study of regulatory T cells in long-lasting Graves disease. Overall study findings and caveats: Persistent-disease Graves' patients showed less TCR diversity than new cases.

The CDR3 covers 15 residues. The germline V gene has CDR1 LGHDT and CDR2 YNNKEL (reference sequence). Losses at the gene ends were 3 bases for V and 2 bases for J; bases not matched to a gene: 4. This clonotype occurred many times. Its matching antigen is unknown. Construction of TCR beta libraries relied on iRepertoire HTBI primers and on Arm-PCR targeting CDR3 regions. MiXCR, run by TCRdb on the multiplex PCR reads, gives a single entry per CDR3 protein. The sample includes under 450,000 distinct CDR3 sequences, around 11% seen only once; the top ten take 15% to 20%. The time point: newly diagnosed GD, antithyroid drugs for less than 3 months. PBMC RNA served as the TCR library source. These data also formed part of another study, on T cells in Graves' hyperthyroidism and ophthalmopathy.

Source: peripheral blood mononuclear cells (PBMCs), taken at new diagnosis, from a patient treated with antithyroid drugs. This receptor was obtained from a woman between 18 and 30 years old with Graves disease. J is TRBJ2-1 and V is TRBV3-1; 7 bases agree with TRBD2. CDR3 residues: CASSQGTTTYNEQFF. The CDR3 DNA reads as TGTGCCAGCAGCCAGGGGACTACCACCTACAATGAGCAGTTCTTC.